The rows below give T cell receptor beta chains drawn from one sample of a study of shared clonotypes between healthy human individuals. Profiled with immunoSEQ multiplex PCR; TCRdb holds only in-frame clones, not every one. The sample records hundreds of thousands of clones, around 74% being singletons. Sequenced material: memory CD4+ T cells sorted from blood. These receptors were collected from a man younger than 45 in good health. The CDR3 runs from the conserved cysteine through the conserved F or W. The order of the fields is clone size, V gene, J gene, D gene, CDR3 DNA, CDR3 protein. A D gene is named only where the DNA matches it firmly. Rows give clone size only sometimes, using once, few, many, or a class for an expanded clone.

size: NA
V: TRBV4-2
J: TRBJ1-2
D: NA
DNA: TGTGCCAGCAGCCAAGAGGAGTCTATTAACTATGGCTACACCTTC
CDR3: CASSQEESINYGYTF

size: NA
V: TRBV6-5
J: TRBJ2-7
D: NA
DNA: TGTGCCAGCAGGCTACAAGGGAGCAGAACCTACGAGCAGTACTTC
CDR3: CASRLQGSRTYEQYF

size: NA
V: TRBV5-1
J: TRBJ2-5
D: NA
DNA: TGCGCCAGCAGTCAGTCAGGGGTGGGGGAGACCCAGTACTTC
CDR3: CASSQSGVGETQYF

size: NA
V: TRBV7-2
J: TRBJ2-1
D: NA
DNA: TGTGCCAGCAGTGGGGGTCCAACCCATTACAATGAGCAGTTCTTC
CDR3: CASSGGPTHYNEQFF

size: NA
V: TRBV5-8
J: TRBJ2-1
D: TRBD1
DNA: TGTGCCAGCAGCACAGGGGGCTCCTACAATGAGCAGTTCTTC
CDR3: CASSTGGSYNEQFF

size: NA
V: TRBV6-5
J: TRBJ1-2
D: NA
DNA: TGTGCCAGCAGTGGGTCTGGTGGCTACACCTTC
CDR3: CASSGSGGYTF

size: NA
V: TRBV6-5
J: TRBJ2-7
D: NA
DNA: TGTGCCAGCAGTTTAGCTTCCTACGAGCAGTACTTC
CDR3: CASSLASYEQYF

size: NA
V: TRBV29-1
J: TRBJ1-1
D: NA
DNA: TGCAGCGTTGTAATAGGGCTAAACACTGAAGCTTTCTTT
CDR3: CSVVIGLNTEAFF

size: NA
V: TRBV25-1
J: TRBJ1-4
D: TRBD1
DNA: TGTGCCAGCAGTCCGACAGGGGTCGGGGAAAAACTGTTTTTT
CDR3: CASSPTGVGEKLFF

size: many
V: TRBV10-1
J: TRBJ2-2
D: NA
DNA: TGCGCCAGCAGTGCGCTCCACAACACCGGGGAGCTGTTTTTT
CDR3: CASSALHNTGELFF

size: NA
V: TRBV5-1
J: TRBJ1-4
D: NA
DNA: TGCGCCAGCAGCTTGGATGTGGCAGCAAATACTGGAAAACTGTTTTTT
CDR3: CASSLDVAANTGKLFF

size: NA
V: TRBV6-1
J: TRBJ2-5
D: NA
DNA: TGTGTCAGCAGGAGGGCAGGGATAAGAGAGACCCAGTACTTC
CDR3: CVSRRAGIRETQYF

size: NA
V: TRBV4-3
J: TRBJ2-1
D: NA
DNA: TGCGCCAGCAGCCAAGATTCCCGGGATGAGCAGTTCTTC
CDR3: CASSQDSRDEQFF

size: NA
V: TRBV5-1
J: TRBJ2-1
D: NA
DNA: TGCGCCAGCAGCTTGGACGGTCGCTACAATGAGCAGTTCTTC
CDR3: CASSLDGRYNEQFF

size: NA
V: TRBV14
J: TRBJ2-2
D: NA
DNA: TGTGCCAGCAGGGAGGGACAGCAGAACACCGGGGAGCTGTTTTTT
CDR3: CASREGQQNTGELFF

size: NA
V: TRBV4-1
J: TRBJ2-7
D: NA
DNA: TGCGCCAGTCGTCAAAACAGGGCCCCCTACGAGCAGTACTTC
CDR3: CASRQNRAPYEQYF